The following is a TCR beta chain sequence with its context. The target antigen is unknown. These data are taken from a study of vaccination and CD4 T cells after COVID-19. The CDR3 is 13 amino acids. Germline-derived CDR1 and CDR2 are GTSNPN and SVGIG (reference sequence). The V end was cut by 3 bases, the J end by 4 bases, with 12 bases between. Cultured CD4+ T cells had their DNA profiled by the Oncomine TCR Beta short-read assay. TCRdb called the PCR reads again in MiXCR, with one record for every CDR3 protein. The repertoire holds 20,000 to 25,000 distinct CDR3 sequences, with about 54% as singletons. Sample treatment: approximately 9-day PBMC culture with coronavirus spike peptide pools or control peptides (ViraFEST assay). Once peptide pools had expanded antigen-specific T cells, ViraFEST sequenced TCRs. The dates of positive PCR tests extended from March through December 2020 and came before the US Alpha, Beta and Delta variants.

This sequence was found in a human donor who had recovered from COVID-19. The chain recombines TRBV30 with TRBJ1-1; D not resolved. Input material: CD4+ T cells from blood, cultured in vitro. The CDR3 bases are TGTGCCTGGAGGTCCCAGAGCCTCACTGAAGCTTTCTTT. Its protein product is CAWRSQSLTEAFF.